The 14 T cell receptor beta chains presented below share a single source sample, sequenced in a study of control samples from healthy donors and cancer patients. The assay was immunoSEQ multiplex PCR, and TCRdb's table has in-frame clones only and misses some. The profile shows around 100,000 clones, less than 90% of them singletons. The material sequenced was blood. These receptors came from a woman aged 45-60 years in good health.

The chain employs TRBV30 and TRBJ1-6; D is unresolved. Deletions cut 5 bases from V and 10 bases from J, with 9 bases between. The CDR3 is 11 amino acids. Germline CDR1 and CDR2: GTSNPN and SVGIG (reference sequence). The CDR3 nucleotides are TGTGCCTGGGGCCCCCAGTCACCCCTCCACTTT. Protein product: CAWGPQSPLHF.

This sequence joins TRBV27 and TRBJ1-2; TRBD1 matches at 9 bases. V was clipped by 6 bases and J by 6 bases; unmatched bases: 5. Germline V CDR1 and CDR2: MNHEY, SMNVEV (reference sequence). The CDR3 extends over 13 amino acids. DNA for the CDR3: TGTGCCAGCAGCCCACGGACAGGGGATGGCTACACCTTC. This encodes CASSPRTGDGYTF.

This rearrangement joins TRBV7-3 to TRBJ2-2; 7 bases line up with TRBD1. V lost 1 base and J lost 7; bases outside the gene matches: 12. This CDR3 region has 17 residues. Germline-derived CDR1 and CDR2 are SGHTA and FQGTGA. CDR3: CASSLSGAGGRIGELFF. The CDR3, as DNA: TGTGCCAGCAGCTTAAGCGGCGCAGGGGGAAGAATCGGGGAGCTGTTTTTT.

The chain uses TRBV16 and TRBJ1-4; D not certain. CDR1 and CDR2 (germline): KGHSY, FQNENV. V was clipped by 5 bases and J by 8 bases, with 9 bases between them. This CDR3 contains 12 residues. DNA for the CDR3: TGTGCCAGCAGCACGTACGGGGAAAAACTGTTTTTT. This gives the protein CASSTYGEKLFF.

The rearrangement uses TRBV18 and TRBJ1-4; TRBD1 matches at 8 bases. There are 14 residues in the CDR3. The trim removed 6 bases at V and 7 bases at J, leaving 7 bases unmatched. CDR1 KGHSH and CDR2 LQKENI come from the germline V gene. CDR3 region: CASSPGGGSEKLFF. In DNA form, the CDR3 reads TGTGCCAGCTCTCCAGGGGGCGGGAGTGAAAAACTGTTTTTT.

This clone was seen just once. The V and J genes are TRBV6-5 and TRBJ1-1; D might be TRBD1 (6 bases). Germline CDR1 is MNHEY and CDR2 is SVGAGI. Trimming shortened V by 5 bases and J by 4 bases, and 14 bases separated the two germline ends. The CDR3 consists of 14 residues. The CDR3 here is CASSTGGGGTEAFF. The DNA for the CDR3 is TGTGCCAGCAGTACCGGGGGAGGGGGCACTGAAGCTTTCTTT.

The rearrangement joins TRBV19 to TRBJ2-3; perhaps TRBD2 as D (6 bases). Trimming took off 5 bases at V and 2 bases at J, with 17 bases between the two ends. This CDR3 has 16 residues. The V gene's germline CDR1 is LNHDA and CDR2 SQIVND (reference sequence). CDR3 amino acids: CASSLWREGTTDTQYF. CDR3 DNA sequence: TGTGCCAGTAGTCTATGGCGGGAAGGGACCACAGATACGCAGTATTTT.

The V gene is TRBV3-1 (or the pseudogene TRBV3-2), the J gene TRBJ2-5; no definite D call. Trimming took 2 bases from V and 2 from J, leaving 6 bases between them. This CDR3 comprises 13 residues. CDR1 is LGHDT, CDR2 YNNKEL, per germline (reference sequence). Here the CDR3 reads CASSQREQETQYF. In nucleotides, the CDR3 is TGTGCCAGCAGCCAACGAGAACAAGAGACCCAGTACTTC.

The chain joins TRBV6-5 to TRBJ2-2; D may be TRBD1 or TRBD2 (6 bases each). V was cut by 6 bases and J by 0 bases, with 11 bases left in between. The CDR3 sequence is 15 residues long. Per germline, CDR1 MNHEY and CDR2 SVGAGI. In DNA, the CDR3 is TGTGCCAGCAGGGGGGGACATACGAACACCGGGGAGCTGTTTTTT. Protein sequence: CASRGGHTNTGELFF.

The chain uses TRBV6-5 and TRBJ1-1; no reliable D call. Germline-derived CDR1 and CDR2 are MNHEY and SVGAGI. The CDR3 length is 13 residues. V gave up 2 bases and J gave up 9 bases, with 13 bases separating them. The chain's CDR3 is CASSYTPTGKAFF. CDR3 DNA: TGTGCCAGCAGTTACACCCCCACGGGTAAAGCTTTCTTT.

The genes are TRBV7-2 and TRBJ2-3, with D tentatively TRBD2 (5 bases). CDR1 is SGHTA and CDR2 is FQGNSA in the germline V gene. Trimming shortened V by 1 base and J by 6 bases, and 14 bases separated the two germline ends. CDR3 length equals 15 residues. The CDR3, as DNA: TGTGCCAGCAGCTTAGTAGCGACGGGTCTGGATACGCAGTATTTT. Its translation is CASSLVATGLDTQYF.

This clone was counted a single time. The genes are TRBV5-6 and TRBJ2-3; TRBD2 matches 9 bases. J lost 0 bases, V lost 2 bases, and 10 bases had no gene match. Germline CDR1 and CDR2: SGHDT and YYEEEE. The CDR3 is 18 amino acids. CDR3 in DNA: TGTGCCAGCAGCTTTAGGAATAGCGGGGGCTCTAGCACAGATACGCAGTATTTT. It encodes CASSFRNSGGSSTDTQYF.

The chain joins TRBV6-5 to TRBJ1-1; D ambiguous. This CDR3 region has 16 residues. Germline V gene lookup returns CDR1 MNHEY and CDR2 SVGAGI. Between the trimmed V and J ends, which lost 0 bases and 0 bases, there was a span of 11 bases. The CDR3 loop is CASSYSGSLLNTEAFF. The CDR3 DNA reads as TGTGCCAGCAGTTACTCGGGCAGCTTATTGAACACTGAAGCTTTCTTT.

The chain employs TRBV7-2 and TRBJ2-4; TRBD1 is a possible D gene (5 bases). Deletions cut 2 bases from V and 1 base from J, with 12 bases between. The CDR3 has 16 amino acids. Germline assignment: CDR1 SGHTA and CDR2 FQGNSA. This CDR3 is CASSLYQGLAKNIQYF. In DNA, the CDR3 is TGTGCCAGCAGCTTATATCAGGGCCTGGCCAAAAACATTCAGTACTTC.